The present TCR beta chain was sequenced within a study of Graves' ophthalmopathy and Graves' hyperthyroidism. V lost 2 bases, J lost 7 bases, and 14 bases stayed unmatched. The CDR3 is 16 amino acids. Germline V CDR1 and CDR2: SGHRS, YFSETQ. Investigators amplified TCR beta CDR3 regions from RNA transcripts. HTBI-primed RT-PCR formed the first round, and a multiplex PCR formed the second. TCRdb ran MiXCR on the multiplex PCR reads and lists one entry per CDR3 protein. Of approximately 500,000 distinct CDR3 sequences listed, approximately 14% are singletons. In its sample, this clonotype was seen many times.

The receptor was isolated from a woman aged 25 to 39 with Graves' ophthalmopathy. V is TRBV5-1 and J is TRBJ2-7; 8 bases line up with TRBD2. Sequenced input: blood. CDR3 amino acids: CASSFVGGGRLREQYF. In DNA form, the CDR3 reads TGCGCCAGCAGCTTCGTCGGGGGGGGAAGATTGAGGGAGCAGTACTTC.